Below are 8 T cell receptor beta chains sequenced from a single sample in a study of PD-L1 blockade in urothelial cancer. Method: immunoSEQ multiplex PCR; TCRdb's copy keeps in-frame clones and lacks some. The sample contains about 26,000 clones, about 88% of which appear only once. Sequencing used PBMCs, obtained around atezolizumab (anti-PD-L1) treatment. All receptors come from a man aged 55 to 70 with urothelial cancer.

The rearrangement links TRBV30 to TRBJ1-1; no reliable D call. Looked up from germline, CDR1 is GTSNPN and CDR2 is SVGIG (reference sequence). Trimming left V 3 bases short and J 1 base short, with 15 bases between. This CDR3 comprises 15 residues. CDR3 sequence (DNA): TGTGCCTGGAGCCAAGGTATGGCGGGGAACACTGAAGCTTTCTTT. Translation: CAWSQGMAGNTEAFF. Supplemented by reference TRBV30 and TRBJ1-1, the full variable domain reads SQTIHQWPATLVQPVGSPLSLECTVEGTSNPNLYWYRQAAGRGLQLLFYSVGIGQISSEVPQNLSASRPQDRQFILSSKKLLLSDSGFYLCAWSQGMAGNTEAFFGQGTRLTVV.

This clone came up a few times. This chain connects TRBV30 to TRBJ1-2, with a tentative D call TRBD1 (5 bases). CDR1 and CDR2 from the germline V gene are GTSNPN and SVGIG (reference sequence). The CDR3 has 15 amino acids. V was cut by 6 bases and J by 5 bases, with 22 bases left in between. CDR3 sequence reads: CACPGGVDRGYGYTF. In nucleotides, the CDR3 is TGTGCCTGCCCCGGGGGGGTGGACCGGGGGTATGGCTACACCTTC.

This clone was recorded only once. The chain carries TRBV2 and TRBJ2-1; D is unresolved. Between the trimmed V and J ends, which lost 4 bases and 5 bases, there was a span of 9 bases. Per the germline V gene, CDR1 is SNHLY and CDR2 is FYNNEI. The CDR3 has 13 amino acids. The DNA for the CDR3 is TGTGCCAGCAGTGGCAACTCGGACAATGAGCAGTTCTTC. Amino acid sequence: CASSGNSDNEQFF. The complete variable domain, with remaining parts taken from reference TRBV2 and TRBJ2-1, reads EPEVTQTPSHQVTQMGQEVILRCVPISNHLYFYWYRQILGQKVEFLVSFYNNEISEKSEIFDDQFSVERPDGSNFTLKIRSTKLEDSAMYFCASSGNSDNEQFFGPGTRLTVL.

The chain has TRBV28 and TRBJ1-2; 7 bases are shared with TRBD1. The CDR3 consists of 13 residues. Unmatched junction bases numbered 4, after V lost 7 bases and J lost 2 bases. Germline assignment: CDR1 MDHEN and CDR2 SYDVKM. CDR3 nucleotides: TGTGCCAGCACCATGGGACAGAACTATGGCTACACCTTC. It is translated as CASTMGQNYGYTF.

This clone was counted between two and nine times. The genes are TRBV19 and TRBJ2-7, with TRBD1 as a possible D gene (5 bases). From germline, CDR1 is LNHDA and CDR2 SQIVND (reference sequence). V dropped 6 bases and J dropped 0 bases, with 9 bases sitting between them. The CDR3 loop spans 13 amino acids. In DNA form, the CDR3 reads TGTGCCAGTAGCGTGACAGTCTCCTACGAGCAGTACTTC. This encodes CASSVTVSYEQYF.

Comment on this clone: An end of the junction does not agree with germline; a read error may underlie this. The chain uses TRBV5-4 and TRBJ1-4; 7 nucleotides match TRBD1. There are 13 residues in the CDR3. Germline values: CDR1 SGHNT, CDR2 YYREEE (reference sequence). DNA of the CDR3: TGTGCCAGCAGCCGGGACAGAAATTCCCTCTACGTTTTT. Its translation is CASSRDRNSLYVF.

The chain couples TRBV19 to TRBJ2-7; no clear D. This CDR3 has 11 residues. V was trimmed by 6 bases and J by 6 bases, leaving 9 bases between them. Germline V lookup: CDR1 LNHDA, CDR2 SQIVND (reference sequence). The CDR3 protein is CASRATREQYF. In nucleotides, the CDR3 is TGTGCCAGTAGGGCCACCCGCGAGCAGTACTTC.

This clone came up a few times. The chain links TRBV5-1 to TRBJ2-5, with 8 bases aligning to TRBD2. CDR1 is SGHRS and CDR2 is YFSETQ in the germline V gene. V lost 4 bases and J lost 5; bases outside the gene matches: 10. The CDR3 length is 15 residues. CDR3 loop: CASSGGGGTQETQYF. The CDR3 DNA reads TGCGCCAGCAGCGGAGGCGGGGGGACCCAGGAGACCCAGTACTTC.